The rows below give T cell receptor beta chains drawn from one sample of a study of cytomegalovirus exposure and HLA in healthy donors. Using immunoSEQ multiplex PCR, the repertoire was profiled, and TCRdb retains in-frame clones only, with some absent. Of roughly 120,000 clones in the sample, roughly 81% are singletons; the top ten hold around 0.99%. Sequencing input: PBMCs. These receptors originate from a woman in her twenties or thirties in good health and CMV-seronegative. Both conserved end residues are part of each CDR3. The order of the fields is V gene, J gene, D gene, clone size, CDR3 protein, CDR3 DNA. A D gene is named only where the DNA matches it firmly. Size values are once, few and many counts, or a class for expanded clones, and some rows have none.

TRBV11-2	TRBJ2-7	-	once	CASSLGEIYEQYF	TGTGCCAGCAGCTTAGGCGAGATCTACGAGCAGTACTTC
TRBV2	TRBJ1-2	-	-	CASSEISGNYGYTF	TGTGCCAGCAGTGAAATCTCGGGGAACTATGGCTACACCTTC
TRBV10-3	TRBJ2-1	TRBD2	-	CAISGGLAEGDEQFF	TGTGCCATCAGTGGGGGACTAGCGGAGGGGGATGAGCAGTTCTTC
TRBV19	TRBJ2-1	TRBD2	-	CASSSLAGGPLSSYNEQFF	TGTGCCAGTAGTTCACTAGCGGGAGGCCCCTTGAGCTCCTACAATGAGCAGTTCTTC
TRBV6-5	TRBJ2-7	-	-	CASSLSSGLPYEQYF	TGTGCCAGCAGTCTATCCTCAGGACTCCCCTACGAGCAGTACTTC
TRBV6-5	TRBJ1-6	TRBD1	-	CASRSTGANSPLHF	TGTGCCAGCAGATCGACAGGGGCTAATTCACCCCTCCACTTT
TRBV15	TRBJ2-7	TRBD2	-	CATSRGGGEGFDEQYF	TGTGCCACCAGCAGAGGGGGAGGGGAGGGTTTCGACGAGCAGTACTTC
TRBV6-6	TRBJ2-7	-	-	CASSYSRLGGYEQYF	TGTGCCAGCAGTTACTCGCGTTTGGGGGGATACGAGCAGTACTTC
TRBV4-3	TRBJ2-3	-	-	CASSQDRLALDTQYF	TGCGCCAGCAGCCAAGATCGCCTAGCCTTAGATACGCAGTATTTT
TRBV18	TRBJ2-5	-	-	CASSPSRTLRGETQYF	TGTGCCAGCTCACCCTCAAGGACTCTCCGTGGGGAGACCCAGTACTTC
TRBV9	TRBJ2-7	-	-	CASSISGSTYEQYF	TGTGCCAGCAGCATTAGCGGTAGTACCTACGAGCAGTACTTC
TRBV6-5	TRBJ1-5	-	-	CASSRGGYNQPQHF	TGTGCCAGCAGCCGGGGGGGATACAATCAGCCCCAGCATTTT
TRBV6-5	TRBJ1-2	-	-	CASSYSSVLGGYTF	TGTGCCAGCAGTTACTCCTCCGTCTTGGGCGGCTACACCTTC
TRBV10-3	TRBJ2-4	TRBD1	few	CAISETRDSSLAKNIQYF	TGTGCCATCAGTGAGACTAGGGACAGTTCTCTAGCCAAAAACATTCAGTACTTC
TRBV9	TRBJ1-1	-	-	CASTPQNLNTEAFF	TGTGCCAGCACCCCGCAGAACCTGAACACTGAAGCTTTCTTT
TRBV6-4	TRBJ2-5	-	-	CASSPDYGETQYF	TGTGCCAGCAGTCCGGACTACGGAGAGACCCAGTACTTC
TRBV7-3	TRBJ2-2	-	-	CASSLGGGGPIGELFF	TGTGCCAGCAGCTTAGGAGGGGGCGGCCCGATTGGGGAGCTGTTTTTT
TRBV15	TRBJ2-7	TRBD2	-	CATSRDLAGGYEQYF	TGTGCCACCAGCAGAGATCTAGCGGGGGGGTACGAGCAGTACTTC
TRBV6-1	TRBJ2-1	TRBD2	few	CASSLLAGGNNEQFF	TGTGCCAGCAGTTTACTAGCGGGAGGGAACAATGAGCAGTTCTTC